One sample yielded the 21 T cell receptor beta chains listed below, sequenced in a study of response to subunit inactivated influenza vaccine. TCRdb redid the calling of the RT-PCR reads with MiXCR, one entry per CDR3 protein. The data contain approximately 490,000 distinct CDR3 sequences, 7.2% of them seen just once; the ten biggest clones take up around 13%. The source was PBMCs from blood, collected around 25 months after vaccination. These receptors originate from a man between 50 and 70 years old who received an inactivated influenza vaccine.

There are a few counts of this clonotype. The chain uses TRBV7-2 and TRBJ1-2; D is undetermined. The V end was cut by 5 bases, the J end by 4 bases, with 5 bases between. The CDR3 is 11 amino acids. CDR1 SGHTA and CDR2 FQGNSA come from the germline V gene. CDR3 in amino acids: CASSRIYGYTF. CDR3 nucleotide sequence: TGTGCCAGCAGCCGGATCTATGGCTACACCTTC.

This clonotype was picked up many times. The chain couples TRBV20-1 to TRBJ2-2, with a tentative D call TRBD1 (6 bases). CDR1 and CDR2 from the germline V gene are DFQATT and SNEGSKA (reference sequence). Trimming removed 3 bases at V and 6 bases at J, with 11 bases between. This CDR3 region has 13 residues. The CDR3 is CSARTRGAGELFF. CDR3 nucleotides: TGCAGTGCTAGGACCAGGGGAGCCGGGGAGCTGTTTTTT.

In its sample, this clonotype was seen a few times. The V call is TRBV6-6, the J call TRBJ1-6, with D unresolved. The germline CDR1 and CDR2 sequences are MNHNY and SVGAGI (reference sequence). V dropped 5 bases and J dropped 12 bases, with 11 bases sitting between them. This CDR3 comprises 12 residues. The DNA of the CDR3 is TGTGCCAGCAGTCGTTCCTCCAAACCCCTCCACTTT. Translation: CASSRSSKPLHF.

The table lists this clonotype with a few counts. The chain combines TRBV29-1 with TRBJ2-5; the match to TRBD1 covers 9 bases. The V and J ends lost 4 bases and 6 bases, in that order; junction bases with no gene match: 6. This CDR3 contains 13 residues. Per the germline V gene, CDR1 is SQVTM and CDR2 is ANQGSEA. The CDR3 is CSVVDRGMQTQYF. In DNA, the CDR3 is TGCAGCGTTGTCGACAGGGGGATGCAGACCCAGTACTTC.

V and J are TRBV24-1 and TRBJ1-5; D remains ambiguous. Germline loops: CDR1 KGHDR, CDR2 SFDVKD. CDR3 length: 16 residues. V was trimmed by 6 bases and J by 3 bases, leaving 17 bases between them. The CDR3 DNA is TGTGCCACCAGTATGGGAGGGCGCGGACCCAATCAGCCCCAGCATTTT. Its translation: CATSMGGRGPNQPQHF.

The chain employs TRBV4-3 and TRBJ2-4; unclear D gene. This CDR3 contains 16 residues. Germline assignment: CDR1 LGHNA and CDR2 YSLEER. The ends were cut back, 1 base at V and 5 bases at J, with 15 bases in the middle. Here the CDR3 DNA reads TGCGCCAGCAGCCAAGGGTTTACTCCCGGTGAAAACATTCAGTACTTC. Protein sequence: CASSQGFTPGENIQYF.

There are a few counts of this clonotype. The chain links TRBV7-9 to TRBJ2-2, with D uncertain. In germline, CDR1 is SEHNR, CDR2 FQNEAQ (reference sequence). The V and J ends lost 0 bases and 4 bases respectively, with 12 bases between them. The CDR3 is 16 amino acids. CDR3 loop: CASSLAGYSGTGELFF. The DNA of the CDR3 is TGTGCCAGCAGCTTAGCGGGGTATTCGGGCACCGGGGAGCTGTTTTTT.

The CDR3 region is CSARVYGGPDTQYF. In DNA, the CDR3 is TGCAGTGCTAGGGTATATGGGGGGCCAGATACGCAGTATTTT. V usage is TRBV20-1 and J usage is TRBJ2-3; the D call may be TRBD1 or TRBD2 (6 bases each). CDR1 is DFQATT, CDR2 SNEGSKA, per germline (reference sequence). The ends were cut back, 3 bases at V and 4 bases at J, with 14 bases in the middle. This CDR3 spans 14 amino acids.

Remarks on this clonotype: One end of the junction varies from germline; a read error may be responsible. The chain uses TRBV12-3 or TRBV12-4 and TRBJ2-3, with D unresolved. CDR3 length: 14 residues. The CDR3 sequence: CASSLGHVTDSQYF. The CDR3 DNA is TGTGCCAGCAGTTTAGGTCACGTCACAGATTCGCAGTATTTT.

This clonotype was seen a few times. The chain links TRBV20-1 to TRBJ2-5; D remains ambiguous. V lost 5 bases and J lost 5, with 6 bases in between. Germline V gives CDR1 DFQATT, CDR2 SNEGSKA (reference sequence). There are 10 residues in the CDR3. The CDR3 DNA reads TGCAGTGCTTATCAGGAGACCCAGTACTTC. This codes for CSAYQETQYF.

The chain couples TRBV4-2 to TRBJ1-2, with a weak D call TRBD1 (5 bases). Germline CDR1 is LGHNA and CDR2 is YNFKEQ. Trimming shortened V by 0 bases and J by 6 bases, and 14 bases separated the two germline ends. CDR3 length: 15 amino acids. As DNA, the CDR3 is TGTGCCAGCAGCCAAGATCTCACCCCGGGACATGGCTACACCTTC. Protein sequence: CASSQDLTPGHGYTF.

The gene calls are TRBV29-1 and TRBJ1-2; 7 nucleotides match TRBD1. This CDR3 comprises 13 residues. V gave up 4 bases and J gave up 8 bases; unmatched junction bases: 10. Germline loops: CDR1 SQVTM, CDR2 ANQGSEA. CDR3 protein: CSVGEDRVRGYTF. Written as DNA, the CDR3 is TGCAGCGTTGGCGAAGACAGGGTCCGGGGCTACACCTTC.

This clonotype was picked up a small number of times. The V call is TRBV5-4, the J call TRBJ2-5; D is perhaps TRBD1 (5 bases). The V and J ends lost 0 bases and 1 base respectively, with 10 bases between them. This CDR3 region has 15 residues. In germline, CDR1 is SGHNT, CDR2 YYREEE (reference sequence). The CDR3 bases are TGTGCCAGCAGCTTGGCCAGGGCCCTCCAAGAGACCCAGTACTTC. Translation: CASSLARALQETQYF. Drawing the rest from reference TRBV5-4 and TRBJ2-5, the complete variable domain is ETGVTQSPTHLIKTRGQQVTLRCSSQSGHNTVSWYQQALGQGPQFIFQYYREEENGRGNFPPRFSGLQFPNYSSELNVNALELDDSALYLCASSLARALQETQYFGPGTRLLVL.

This clonotype was recorded at least ten times. The chain combines TRBV4-3 with TRBJ2-7, with TRBD2 matching 13 bases. Germline V gene data show CDR1 as LGHNA and CDR2 as YSLEER. This CDR3 region has 17 residues. Germline trimming cut 1 base from V and 6 bases from J; bases unmatched to any gene: 9. This CDR3 reads CASSQAHIRLAGGEQYF. The CDR3 DNA reads as TGCGCCAGCAGCCAAGCGCATATTCGACTAGCGGGGGGCGAGCAGTACTTC.

The chain couples TRBV10-3 to TRBJ2-2, with TRBD2 identical over 9 bases. The CDR3 runs to 15 residues. After removal of 5 bases from V and 1 base from J, the junction contained 2 bases not matched to a gene. The germline CDR1 and CDR2 sequences are ENHRY and SYGVKD. For the CDR3, the DNA is TGTGCCATCAGTCGGACTAGCGAGAACACCGGGGAGCTGTTTTTT. The encoded protein is CAISRTSENTGELFF.

The chain recombines TRBV3-1 with TRBJ1-4; 8 nucleotides agree with TRBD1. J gave up 8 bases and V 3 bases, and 5 bases lay outside the gene matches. CDR3 length: 14 amino acids. Per the germline V gene, CDR1 is LGHDT and CDR2 is YNNKEL (reference sequence). The CDR3 DNA follows: TGTGCCAGCAGCCAGCAGGGGGCAATGGAAAAACTGTTTTTT. Its translation is CASSQQGAMEKLFF.

This clonotype was picked up a small number of times. The V call is TRBV11-3, the J call TRBJ2-5; no definite D call. V lost 4 bases and J 5 bases, leaving 11 bases between the germline ends. Germline V lookup: CDR1 SGHNT, CDR2 YENEEA. The length of the CDR3 is 13 residues. CDR3 nucleotides: TGTGCCAGCAGCTCAGTCCACGGGGAGACCCAGTACTTC. It codes for CASSSVHGETQYF.

This clonotype appeared a few times. The V call is TRBV12-3 or TRBV12-4, the J call TRBJ2-2, with 7 bases identical to TRBD1. V dropped 6 bases and J dropped 0; count of bases not matched to a gene: 7. The CDR3 length is 16 residues. The CDR3 DNA sequence: TGTGCCAGCAGGGGACAGAGATACCCGAACACCGGGGAGCTGTTTTTT. Encoded protein: CASRGQRYPNTGELFF.

This clonotype has just a few counts. This chain links TRBV7-2 with TRBJ2-7; a possible D gene is TRBD1 (6 bases). Per the germline V gene, CDR1 is SGHTA and CDR2 is FQGNSA. CDR3 length: 16 residues. The V gene lost 8 bases and the J gene lost 1 base, with 21 bases spanning the gap. CDR3 sequence: CASQSTGTFVSYEQYF. The CDR3 coding sequence is TGTGCCAGCCAATCGACCGGGACATTTGTATCCTACGAGCAGTACTTC.

Here the CDR3 DNA reads TGCAGCGCCGTGACAGGGGGCGAAGAGACCCAGTACTTC. As protein: CSAVTGGEETQYF. This chain joins TRBV29-1 and TRBJ2-5, with 10 bases aligning to TRBD1. This CDR3 has 13 residues. In germline, CDR1 is SQVTM, CDR2 ANQGSEA. V gave up 7 bases and J gave up 3 bases; unmatched junction bases: 5.

This clonotype was counted only a few times. A read error may account for a junction end that differs from germline. The V gene is TRBV20-1, the J gene TRBJ1-2, with D possibly being TRBD1 (5 bases). This CDR3 has 11 amino acids. The germline gives CDR1 DFQATT, CDR2 SNEGSKA (reference sequence). The CDR3, as DNA: TGCAGTGCTAGCGGTGGGGACTTAAGTTCCTTC. Translation gives CSASGGDLSSF.